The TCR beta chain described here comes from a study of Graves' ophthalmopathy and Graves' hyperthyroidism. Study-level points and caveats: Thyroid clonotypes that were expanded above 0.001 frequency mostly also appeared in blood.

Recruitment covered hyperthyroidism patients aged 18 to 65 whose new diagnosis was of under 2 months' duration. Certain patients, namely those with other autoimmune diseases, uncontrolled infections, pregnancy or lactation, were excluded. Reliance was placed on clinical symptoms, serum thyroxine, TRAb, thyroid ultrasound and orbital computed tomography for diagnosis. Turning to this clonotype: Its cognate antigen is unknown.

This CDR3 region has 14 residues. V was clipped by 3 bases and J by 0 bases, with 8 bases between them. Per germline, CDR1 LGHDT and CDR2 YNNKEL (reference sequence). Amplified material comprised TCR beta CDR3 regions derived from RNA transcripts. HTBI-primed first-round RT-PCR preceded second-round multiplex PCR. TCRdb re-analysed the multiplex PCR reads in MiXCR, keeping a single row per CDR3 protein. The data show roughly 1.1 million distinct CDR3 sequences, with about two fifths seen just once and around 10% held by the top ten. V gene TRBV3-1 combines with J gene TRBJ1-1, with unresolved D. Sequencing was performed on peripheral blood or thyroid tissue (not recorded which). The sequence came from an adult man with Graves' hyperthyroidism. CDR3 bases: TGTGCCAGCAGCCACAGATTCATGAACACTGAAGCTTTCTTT. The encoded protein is CASSHRFMNTEAFF.